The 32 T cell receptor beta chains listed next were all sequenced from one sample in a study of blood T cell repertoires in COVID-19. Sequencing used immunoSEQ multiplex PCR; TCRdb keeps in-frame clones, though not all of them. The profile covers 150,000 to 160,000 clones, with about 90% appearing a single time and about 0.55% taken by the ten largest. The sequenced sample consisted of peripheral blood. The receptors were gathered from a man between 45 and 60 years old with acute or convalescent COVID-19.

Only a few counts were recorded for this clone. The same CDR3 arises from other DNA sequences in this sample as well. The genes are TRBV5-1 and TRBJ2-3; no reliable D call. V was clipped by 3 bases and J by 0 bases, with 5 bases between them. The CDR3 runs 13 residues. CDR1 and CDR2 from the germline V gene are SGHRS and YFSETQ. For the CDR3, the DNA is TGCGCCAGCAGCTCGACTAGCACAGATACGCAGTATTTT. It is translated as CASSSTSTDTQYF.

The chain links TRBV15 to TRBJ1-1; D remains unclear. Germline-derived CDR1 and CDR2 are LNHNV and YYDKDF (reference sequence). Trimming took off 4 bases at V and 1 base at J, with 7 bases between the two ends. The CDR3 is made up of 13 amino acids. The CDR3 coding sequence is TGTGCCACCAGCATCGGTGGGAACACTGAAGCTTTCTTT. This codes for CATSIGGNTEAFF.

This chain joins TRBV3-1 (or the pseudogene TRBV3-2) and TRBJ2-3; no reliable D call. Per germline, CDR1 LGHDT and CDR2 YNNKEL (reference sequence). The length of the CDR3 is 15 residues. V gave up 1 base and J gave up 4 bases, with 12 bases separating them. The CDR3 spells CASSQVDLAADTQYF. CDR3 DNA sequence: TGTGCCAGCAGCCAAGTTGACTTAGCAGCAGATACGCAGTATTTT.

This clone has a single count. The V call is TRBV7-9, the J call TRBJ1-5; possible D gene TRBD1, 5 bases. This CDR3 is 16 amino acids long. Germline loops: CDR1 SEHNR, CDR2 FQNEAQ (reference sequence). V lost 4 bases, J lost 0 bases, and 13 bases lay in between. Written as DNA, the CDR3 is TGTGCCAGCAGCTCTCCCGGGACTTCTAGCAATCAGCCCCAGCATTTT. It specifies CASSSPGTSSNQPQHF.

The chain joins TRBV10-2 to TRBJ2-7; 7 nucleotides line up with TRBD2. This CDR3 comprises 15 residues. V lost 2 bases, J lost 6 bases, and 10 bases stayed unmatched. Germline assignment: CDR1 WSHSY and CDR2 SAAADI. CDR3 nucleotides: TGCGCCAGCAGTGAGGCTAGCGGCAGGTGGGTCGAGCAGTACTTC. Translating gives CASSEASGRWVEQYF.

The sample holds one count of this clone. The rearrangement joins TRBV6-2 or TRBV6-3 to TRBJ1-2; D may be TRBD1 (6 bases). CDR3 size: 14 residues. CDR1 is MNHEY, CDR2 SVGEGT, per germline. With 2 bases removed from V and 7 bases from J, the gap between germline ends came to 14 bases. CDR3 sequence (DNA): TGTGCCAGCAGTTACGGGAACAGGGTCGGTGGCTACACCTTC. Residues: CASSYGNRVGGYTF.

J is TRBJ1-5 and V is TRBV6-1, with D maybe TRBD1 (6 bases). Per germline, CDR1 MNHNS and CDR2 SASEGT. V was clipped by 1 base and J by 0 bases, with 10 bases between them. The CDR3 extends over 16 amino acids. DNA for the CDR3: TGTGCCAGCAGTGAAGTACTGACAGGTAGCAATCAGCCCCAGCATTTT. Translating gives CASSEVLTGSNQPQHF.

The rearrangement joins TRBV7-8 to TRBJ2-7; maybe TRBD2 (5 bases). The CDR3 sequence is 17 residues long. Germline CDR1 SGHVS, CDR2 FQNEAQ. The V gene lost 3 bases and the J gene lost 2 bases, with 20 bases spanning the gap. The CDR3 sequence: CASSLTEQYYGAYEQYF. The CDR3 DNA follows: TGTGCCAGCAGCTTGACGGAACAATACTACGGGGCCTACGAGCAGTACTTC.

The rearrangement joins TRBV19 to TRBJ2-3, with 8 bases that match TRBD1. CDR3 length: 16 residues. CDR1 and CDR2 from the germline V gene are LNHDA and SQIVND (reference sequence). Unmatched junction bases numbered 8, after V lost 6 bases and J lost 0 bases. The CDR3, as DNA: TGTGCCAGTAGAGACAGGGGAGCCTCTAGCACAGATACGCAGTATTTT. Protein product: CASRDRGASSTDTQYF.

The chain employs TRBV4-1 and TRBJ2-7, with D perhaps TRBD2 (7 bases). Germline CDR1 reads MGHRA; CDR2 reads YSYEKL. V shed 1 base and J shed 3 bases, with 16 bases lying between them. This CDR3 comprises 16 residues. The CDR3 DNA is TGCGCCAGCAGCCAAGGGGGGAGGGCCAGGGGCTACGAGCAGTACTTC. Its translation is CASSQGGRARGYEQYF.

CDR3 sequence: CASSPHVNRAFNEKLFF. CDR3 DNA: TGTGCCAGCAGTCCCCACGTGAACAGGGCTTTTAATGAAAAACTGTTTTTT. The rearrangement joins TRBV28 to TRBJ1-4; a weak D match, TRBD1 (6 bases). V lost 5 bases, J lost 4 bases, and 20 bases lay in between. The germline V gene has CDR1 MDHEN and CDR2 SYDVKM. The CDR3 sequence is 17 residues long.

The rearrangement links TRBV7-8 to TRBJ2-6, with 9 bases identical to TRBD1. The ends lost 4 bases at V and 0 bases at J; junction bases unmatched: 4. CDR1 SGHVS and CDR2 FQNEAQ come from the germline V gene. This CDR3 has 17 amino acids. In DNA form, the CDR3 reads TGTGCCAGCAGCTCAGGACAGGGGCCCTCTGGGGCCAACGTCCTGACTTTC. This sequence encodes CASSSGQGPSGANVLTF.

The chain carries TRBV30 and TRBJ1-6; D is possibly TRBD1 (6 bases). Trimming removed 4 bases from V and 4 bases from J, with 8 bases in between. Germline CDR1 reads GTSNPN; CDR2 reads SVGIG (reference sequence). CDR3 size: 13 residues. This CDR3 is CAWTGAYNSPLHF. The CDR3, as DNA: TGTGCCTGGACAGGGGCGTATAATTCACCCCTCCACTTT.

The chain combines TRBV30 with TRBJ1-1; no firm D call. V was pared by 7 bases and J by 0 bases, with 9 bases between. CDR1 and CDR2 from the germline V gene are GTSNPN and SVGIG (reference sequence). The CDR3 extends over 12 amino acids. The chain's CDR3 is CASDTVNTEAFF. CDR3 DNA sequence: TGTGCCTCGGATACAGTGAACACTGAAGCTTTCTTT.

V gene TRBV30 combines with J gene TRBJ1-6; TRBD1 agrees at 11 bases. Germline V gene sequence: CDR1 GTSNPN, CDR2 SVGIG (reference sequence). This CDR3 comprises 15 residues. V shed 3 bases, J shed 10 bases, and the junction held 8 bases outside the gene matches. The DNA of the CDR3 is TGTGCCTGGAGCGGCGGACAGGGGGCTTTATCACCCCTCCACTTT. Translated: CAWSGGQGALSPLHF.

CDR3 amino acids: CASRGGTGNAYGYTF. The CDR3 nucleotides are TGTGCCAGCAGAGGAGGCACAGGGAATGCCTATGGCTACACCTTC. The chain carries TRBV7-9 and TRBJ1-2; D perhaps matches TRBD1 (6 bases). The CDR3 totals 15 residues. V shed 6 bases and J shed 4 bases, with 18 bases lying between them. Germline values: CDR1 SEHNR, CDR2 FQNEAQ (reference sequence).

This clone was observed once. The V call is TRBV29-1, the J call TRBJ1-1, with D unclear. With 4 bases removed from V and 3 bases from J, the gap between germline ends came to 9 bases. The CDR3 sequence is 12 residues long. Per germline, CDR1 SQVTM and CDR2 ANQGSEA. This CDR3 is CSVGLVYTEAFF. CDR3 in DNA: TGCAGCGTTGGTCTTGTTTACACTGAAGCTTTCTTT. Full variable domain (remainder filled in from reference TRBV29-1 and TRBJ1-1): SAVISQKPSRDICQRGTSLTIQCQVDSQVTMMFWYRQQPGQSLTLIATANQGSEATYESGFVIDKFPISRPNLTFSTLTVSNMSPEDSSIYLCSVGLVYTEAFFGQGTRLTVV.

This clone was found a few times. The CDR3 loop reads CASSSRRVNTEAFF. For the CDR3, the DNA is TGTGCCAGCAGTTCTAGACGGGTGAACACTGAAGCTTTCTTT. The J gene is TRBJ1-1, the V gene TRBV28; no clear D gene. CDR1 is MDHEN and CDR2 is SYDVKM in the germline V gene. There are 14 residues in the CDR3. V was cut by 4 bases and J by 0 bases, with 9 bases left in between.

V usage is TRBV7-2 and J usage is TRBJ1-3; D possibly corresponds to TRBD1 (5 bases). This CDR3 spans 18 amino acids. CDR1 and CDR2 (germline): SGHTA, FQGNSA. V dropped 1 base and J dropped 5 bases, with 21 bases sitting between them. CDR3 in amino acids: CASSLGEWGVRVRNTIYF. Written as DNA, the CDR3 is TGTGCCAGCAGCTTAGGGGAATGGGGTGTCAGGGTTCGAAACACCATATATTTT.

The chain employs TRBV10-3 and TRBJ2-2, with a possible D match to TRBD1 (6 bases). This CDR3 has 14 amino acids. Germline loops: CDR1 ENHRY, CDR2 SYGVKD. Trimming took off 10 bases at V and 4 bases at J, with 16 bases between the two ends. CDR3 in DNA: TGTGCCACAAACACAGGGCAGTCCACCGGGGAGCTGTTTTTT. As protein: CATNTGQSTGELFF.

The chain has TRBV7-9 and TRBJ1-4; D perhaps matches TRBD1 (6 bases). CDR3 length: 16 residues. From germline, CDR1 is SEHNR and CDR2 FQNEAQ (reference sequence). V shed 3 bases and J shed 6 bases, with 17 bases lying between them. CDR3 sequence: CASSLIVYRVDEKLFF. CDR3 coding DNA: TGTGCCAGCAGCTTGATAGTTTACAGGGTGGATGAAAAACTGTTTTTT.

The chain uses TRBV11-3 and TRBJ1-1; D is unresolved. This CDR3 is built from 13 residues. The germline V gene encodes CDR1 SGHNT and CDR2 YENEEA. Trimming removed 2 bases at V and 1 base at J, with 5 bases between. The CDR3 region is CASSLIGNTEAFF. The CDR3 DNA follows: TGTGCCAGCAGCTTAATCGGGAACACTGAAGCTTTCTTT.

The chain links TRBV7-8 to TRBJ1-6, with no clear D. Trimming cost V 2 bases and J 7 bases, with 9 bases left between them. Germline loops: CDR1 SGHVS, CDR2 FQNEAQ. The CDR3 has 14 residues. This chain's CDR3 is CASSLRTDNSPLHF. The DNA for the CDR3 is TGTGCCAGCAGCTTACGCACAGACAATTCACCCCTCCACTTT. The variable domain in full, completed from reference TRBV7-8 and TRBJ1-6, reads GAGVSQSPRYKVAKRGQDVALRCDPISGHVSLFWYQQALGQGPEFLTYFQNEAQLDKSGLPSDRFFAERPEGSVSTLKIQRTQQEDSAVYLCASSLRTDNSPLHFGNGTRLTVT.

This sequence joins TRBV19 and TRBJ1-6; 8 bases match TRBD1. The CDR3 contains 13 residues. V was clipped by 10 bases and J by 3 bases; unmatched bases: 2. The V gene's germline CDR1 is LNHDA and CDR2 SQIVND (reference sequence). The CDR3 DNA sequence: TGTGCCACCGGGACAGGCTATAATTCACCCCTCCACTTT. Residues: CATGTGYNSPLHF.

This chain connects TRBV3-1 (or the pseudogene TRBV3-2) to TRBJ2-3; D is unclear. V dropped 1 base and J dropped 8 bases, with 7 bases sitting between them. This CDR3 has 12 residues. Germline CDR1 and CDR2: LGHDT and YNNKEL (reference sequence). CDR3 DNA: TGTGCCAGCAGCCAAGGTCTCGGTACGCAGTATTTT. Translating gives CASSQGLGTQYF.

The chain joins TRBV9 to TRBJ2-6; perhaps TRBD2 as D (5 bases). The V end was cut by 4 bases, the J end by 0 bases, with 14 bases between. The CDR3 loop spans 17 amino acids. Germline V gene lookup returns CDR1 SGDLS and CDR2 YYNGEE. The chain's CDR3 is CASSTSGSYSGANVLTF. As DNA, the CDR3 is TGTGCCAGCAGCACCTCGGGGTCCTACTCTGGGGCCAACGTCCTGACTTTC.

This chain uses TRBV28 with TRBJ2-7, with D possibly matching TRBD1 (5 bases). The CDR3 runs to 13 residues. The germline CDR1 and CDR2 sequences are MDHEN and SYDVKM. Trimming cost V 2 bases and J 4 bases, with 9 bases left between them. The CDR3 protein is CASSLGQGYEQYV. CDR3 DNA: TGTGCCAGCAGTTTAGGGCAGGGATACGAGCAGTACGTC.

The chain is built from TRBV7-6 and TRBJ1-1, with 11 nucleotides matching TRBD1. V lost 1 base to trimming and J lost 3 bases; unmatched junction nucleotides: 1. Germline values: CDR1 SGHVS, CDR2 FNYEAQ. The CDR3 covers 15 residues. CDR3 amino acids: CASSLGTGGYTEAFF. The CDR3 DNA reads TGTGCCAGCAGCTTAGGGACAGGGGGCTACACTGAAGCTTTCTTT.

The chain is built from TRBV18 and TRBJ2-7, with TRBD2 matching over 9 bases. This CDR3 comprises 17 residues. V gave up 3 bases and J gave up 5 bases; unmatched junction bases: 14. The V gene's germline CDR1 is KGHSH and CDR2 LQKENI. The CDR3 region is CASSPSGLGGGDDEQYF. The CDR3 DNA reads TGTGCCAGCTCACCTTCTGGTTTAGGCGGGGGGGACGACGAGCAGTACTTC.

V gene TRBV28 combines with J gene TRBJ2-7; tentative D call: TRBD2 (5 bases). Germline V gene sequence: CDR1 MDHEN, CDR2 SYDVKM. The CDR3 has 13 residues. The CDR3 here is CGVAGGISYEQYF. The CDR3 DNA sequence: TGTGGTGTAGCCGGAGGCATCTCCTACGAGCAGTACTTC.

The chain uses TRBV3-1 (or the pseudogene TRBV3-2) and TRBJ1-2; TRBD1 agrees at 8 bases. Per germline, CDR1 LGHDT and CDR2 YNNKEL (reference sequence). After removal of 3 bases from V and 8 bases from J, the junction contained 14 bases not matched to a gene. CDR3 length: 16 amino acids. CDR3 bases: TGTGCCAGCAGCCAGAGAGGACAGGGCGATTTAGGGGGCTACACCTTC. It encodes CASSQRGQGDLGGYTF.

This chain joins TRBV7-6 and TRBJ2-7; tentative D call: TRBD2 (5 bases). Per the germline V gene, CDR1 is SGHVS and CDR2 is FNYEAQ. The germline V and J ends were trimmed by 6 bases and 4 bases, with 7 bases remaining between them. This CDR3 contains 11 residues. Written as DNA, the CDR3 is TGTGCCAGCAGTCGGGAATACGAGCAGTACGTC. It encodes CASSREYEQYV.